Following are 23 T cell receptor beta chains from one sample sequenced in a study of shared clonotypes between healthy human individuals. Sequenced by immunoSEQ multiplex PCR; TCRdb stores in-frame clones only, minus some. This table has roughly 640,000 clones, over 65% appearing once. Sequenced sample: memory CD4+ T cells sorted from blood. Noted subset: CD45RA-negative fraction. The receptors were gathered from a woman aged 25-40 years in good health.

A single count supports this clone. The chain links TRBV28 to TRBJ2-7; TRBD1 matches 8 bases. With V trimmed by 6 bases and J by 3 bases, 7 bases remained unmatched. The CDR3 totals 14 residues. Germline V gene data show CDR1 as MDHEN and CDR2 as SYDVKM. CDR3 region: CASRRDRLGYEQYF. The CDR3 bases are TGTGCCAGCAGACGGGACAGGTTGGGCTACGAGCAGTACTTC.

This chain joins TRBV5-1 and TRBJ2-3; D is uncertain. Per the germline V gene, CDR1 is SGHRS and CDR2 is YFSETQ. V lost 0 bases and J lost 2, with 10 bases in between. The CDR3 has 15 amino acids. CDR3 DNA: TGCGCCAGCAGCTTGGTCGCGAGATTCACAGATACGCAGTATTTT. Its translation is CASSLVARFTDTQYF.

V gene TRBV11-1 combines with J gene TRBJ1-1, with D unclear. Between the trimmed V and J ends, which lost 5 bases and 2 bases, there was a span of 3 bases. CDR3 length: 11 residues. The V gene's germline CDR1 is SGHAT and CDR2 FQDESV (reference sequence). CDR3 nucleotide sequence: TGTGCCAGCAGCGAAAACACTGAAGCTTTCTTT. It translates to CASSENTEAFF.

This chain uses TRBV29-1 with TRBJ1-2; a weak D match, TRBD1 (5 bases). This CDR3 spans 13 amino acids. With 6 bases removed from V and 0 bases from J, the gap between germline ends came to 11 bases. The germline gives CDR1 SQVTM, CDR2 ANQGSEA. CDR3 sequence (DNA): TGCAGCGTCTTAACGACAGCTAACTATGGCTACACCTTC. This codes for CSVLTTANYGYTF. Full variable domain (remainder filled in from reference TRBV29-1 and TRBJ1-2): SAVISQKPSRDICQRGTSLTIQCQVDSQVTMMFWYRQQPGQSLTLIATANQGSEATYESGFVIDKFPISRPNLTFSTLTVSNMSPEDSSIYLCSVLTTANYGYTFGSGTRLTVV.

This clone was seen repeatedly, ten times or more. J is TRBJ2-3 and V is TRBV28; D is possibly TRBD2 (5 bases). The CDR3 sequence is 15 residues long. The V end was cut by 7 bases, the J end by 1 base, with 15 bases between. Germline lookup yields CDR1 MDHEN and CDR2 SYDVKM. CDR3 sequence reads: CASTGRGMGTDTQYF. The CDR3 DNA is TGTGCCAGCACCGGCCGAGGGATGGGCACAGATACGCAGTATTTT. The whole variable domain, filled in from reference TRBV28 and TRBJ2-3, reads DVKVTQSSRYLVKRTGEKVFLECVQDMDHENMFWYRQDPGLGLRLIYFSYDVKMKEKGDIPEGYSVSREKKERFSLILESASTNQTSMYLCASTGRGMGTDTQYFGPGTRLTVL.

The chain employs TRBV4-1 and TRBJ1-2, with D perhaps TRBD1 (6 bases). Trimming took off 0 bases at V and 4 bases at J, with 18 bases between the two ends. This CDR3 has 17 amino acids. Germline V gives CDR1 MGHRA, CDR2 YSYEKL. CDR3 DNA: TGCGCCAGCAGCCAAGAAGGGGGGGGTGCAGCTAGCTATGGCTACACCTTC. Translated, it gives CASSQEGGGAASYGYTF.

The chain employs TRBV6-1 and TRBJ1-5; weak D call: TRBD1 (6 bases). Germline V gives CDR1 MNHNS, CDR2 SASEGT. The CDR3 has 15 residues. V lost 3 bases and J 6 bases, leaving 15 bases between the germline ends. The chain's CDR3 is CASSDPRGAIQPQHF. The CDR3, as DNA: TGTGCCAGCAGTGATCCGCGGGGGGCCATTCAGCCCCAGCATTTT.

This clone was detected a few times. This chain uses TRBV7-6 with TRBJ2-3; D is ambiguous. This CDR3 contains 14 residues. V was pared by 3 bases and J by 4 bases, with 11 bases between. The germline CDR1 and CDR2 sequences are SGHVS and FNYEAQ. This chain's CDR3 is CASSFGQKADTQYF. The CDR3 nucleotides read TGTGCCAGCAGCTTTGGCCAGAAGGCAGATACGCAGTATTTT.

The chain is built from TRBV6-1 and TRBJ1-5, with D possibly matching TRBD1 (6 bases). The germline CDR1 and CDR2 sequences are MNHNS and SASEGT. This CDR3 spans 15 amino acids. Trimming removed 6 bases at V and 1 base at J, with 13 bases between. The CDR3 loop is CASREQGMSNQPQHF. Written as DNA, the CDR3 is TGTGCCAGCAGGGAACAGGGTATGAGCAATCAGCCCCAGCATTTT.

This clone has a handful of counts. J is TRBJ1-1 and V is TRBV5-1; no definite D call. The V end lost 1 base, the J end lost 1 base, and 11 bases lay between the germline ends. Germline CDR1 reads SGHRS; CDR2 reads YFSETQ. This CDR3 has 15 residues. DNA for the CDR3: TGCGCCAGCAGCTTGCAAATAACTAAGAACACTGAAGCTTTCTTT. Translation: CASSLQITKNTEAFF.

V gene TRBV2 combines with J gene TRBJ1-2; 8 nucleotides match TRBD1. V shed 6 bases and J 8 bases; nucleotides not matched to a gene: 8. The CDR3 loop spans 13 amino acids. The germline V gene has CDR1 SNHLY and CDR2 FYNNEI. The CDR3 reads CASSPTGVEGYTF. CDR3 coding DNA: TGTGCCAGCAGCCCGACAGGGGTGGAGGGCTACACCTTC.

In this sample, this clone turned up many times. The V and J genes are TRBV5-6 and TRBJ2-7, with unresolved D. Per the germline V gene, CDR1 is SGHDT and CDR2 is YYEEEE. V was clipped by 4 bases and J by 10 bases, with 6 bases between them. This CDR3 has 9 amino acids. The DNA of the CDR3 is TGTGCCAGCAGCCCTTCCCAGTACTTC. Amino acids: CASSPSQYF.

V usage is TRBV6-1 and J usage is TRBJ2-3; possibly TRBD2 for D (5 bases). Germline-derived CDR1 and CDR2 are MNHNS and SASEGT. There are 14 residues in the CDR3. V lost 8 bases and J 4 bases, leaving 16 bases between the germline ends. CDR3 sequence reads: CASRTMRAADTQYF. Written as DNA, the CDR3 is TGTGCCAGCCGCACAATGAGGGCAGCAGATACGCAGTATTTT.

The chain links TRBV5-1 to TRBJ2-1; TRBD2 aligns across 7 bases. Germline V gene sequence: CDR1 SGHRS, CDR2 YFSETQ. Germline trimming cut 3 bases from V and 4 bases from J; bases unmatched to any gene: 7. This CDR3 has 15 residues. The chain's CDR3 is CASSSSGLLYNEQFF. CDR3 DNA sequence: TGCGCCAGCAGCTCCTCGGGACTACTGTACAATGAGCAGTTCTTC.

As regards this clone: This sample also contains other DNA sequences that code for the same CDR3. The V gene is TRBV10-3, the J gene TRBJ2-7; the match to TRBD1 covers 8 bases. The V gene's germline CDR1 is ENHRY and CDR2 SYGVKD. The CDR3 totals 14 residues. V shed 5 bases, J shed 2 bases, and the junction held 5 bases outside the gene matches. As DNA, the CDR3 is TGTGCCATCAGTCCCGGGACAGGTACCTACGAGCAGTACTTC. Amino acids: CAISPGTGTYEQYF.

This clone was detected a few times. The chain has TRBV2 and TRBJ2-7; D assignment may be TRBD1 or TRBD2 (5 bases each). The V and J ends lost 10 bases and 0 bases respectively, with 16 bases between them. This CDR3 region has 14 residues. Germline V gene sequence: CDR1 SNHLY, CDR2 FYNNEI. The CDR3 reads CATSSGRNSYEQYF. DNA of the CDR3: TGTGCCACCTCTTCGGGACGGAACTCCTACGAGCAGTACTTC.

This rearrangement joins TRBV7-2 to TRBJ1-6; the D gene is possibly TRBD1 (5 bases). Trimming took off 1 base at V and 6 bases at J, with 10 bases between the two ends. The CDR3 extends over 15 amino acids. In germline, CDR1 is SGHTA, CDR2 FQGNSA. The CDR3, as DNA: TGTGCCAGCAGCTTAGGAGGGGCCCGTAATTCACCCCTCCACTTT. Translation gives CASSLGGARNSPLHF.

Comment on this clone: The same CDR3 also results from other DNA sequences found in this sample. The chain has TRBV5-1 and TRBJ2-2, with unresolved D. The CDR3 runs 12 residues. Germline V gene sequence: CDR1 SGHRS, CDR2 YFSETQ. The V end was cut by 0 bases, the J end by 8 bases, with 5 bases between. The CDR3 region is CASSLEGGELFF. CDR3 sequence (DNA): TGCGCCAGCAGCTTGGAAGGAGGGGAGCTGTTTTTT.

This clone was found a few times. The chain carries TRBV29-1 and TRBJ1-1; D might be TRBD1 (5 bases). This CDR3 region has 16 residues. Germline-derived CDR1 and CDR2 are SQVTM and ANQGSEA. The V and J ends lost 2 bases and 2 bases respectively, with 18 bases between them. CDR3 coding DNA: TGCAGCGTTGAACAGGGAGTAATCCTGAAAAACACTGAAGCTTTCTTT. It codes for CSVEQGVILKNTEAFF.

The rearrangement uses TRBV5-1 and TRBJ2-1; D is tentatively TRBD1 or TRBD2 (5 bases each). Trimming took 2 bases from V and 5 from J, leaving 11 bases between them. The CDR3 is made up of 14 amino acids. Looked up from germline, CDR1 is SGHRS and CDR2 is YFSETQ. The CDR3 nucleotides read TGCGCCAGCAGCTTTGGGGGAGTCAACAATGAGCAGTTCTTC. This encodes CASSFGGVNNEQFF. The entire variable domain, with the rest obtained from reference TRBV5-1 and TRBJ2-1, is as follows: KAGVTQTPRYLIKTRGQQVTLSCSPISGHRSVSWYQQTPGQGLQFLFEYFSETQRNKGNFPGRFSGRQFSNSRSEMNVSTLELGDSALYLCASSFGGVNNEQFFGPGTRLTVL.

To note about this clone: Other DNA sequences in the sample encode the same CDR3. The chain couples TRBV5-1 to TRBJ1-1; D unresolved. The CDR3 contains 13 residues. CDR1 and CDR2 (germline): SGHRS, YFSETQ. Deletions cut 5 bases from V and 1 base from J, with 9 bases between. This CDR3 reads CASRSDGNTEAFF. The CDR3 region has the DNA TGCGCCAGCAGGTCCGACGGGAACACTGAAGCTTTCTTT.

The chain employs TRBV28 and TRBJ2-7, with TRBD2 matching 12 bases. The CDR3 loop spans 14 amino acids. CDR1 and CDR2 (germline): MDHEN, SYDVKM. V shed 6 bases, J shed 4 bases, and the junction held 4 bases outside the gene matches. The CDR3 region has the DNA TGTGCCAGCAGGCGACTAGCGGGAGTATACGAGCAGTACTTC. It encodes CASRRLAGVYEQYF.

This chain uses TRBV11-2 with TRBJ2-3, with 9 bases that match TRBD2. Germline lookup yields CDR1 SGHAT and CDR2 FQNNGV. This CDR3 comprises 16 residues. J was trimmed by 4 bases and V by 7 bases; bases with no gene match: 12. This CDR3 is CASTPGPSGTSDTQYF. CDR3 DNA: TGTGCCAGCACCCCAGGACCTAGCGGGACTTCAGATACGCAGTATTTT.